Listed below are T cell receptor beta chains from one sample, sequenced in a study of T cell responses to AZD1222 COVID-19 vaccine. TCRdb's copy holds only in-frame clones and misses some; the assay was immunoSEQ multiplex PCR. The table includes 150,000 to 200,000 clones, 80% to 95% detected once. Sequencing was performed on peripheral blood, taken on day 0 of AZD1222 vaccination. These receptors came from an adult in good health. Each CDR3 is given with its conserved first and last residue. The order of the fields is D gene, J gene, clone size, V gene, CDR3 DNA, CDR3 protein. D genes are given only for firm matches. Where a row states a size, it is once, few, many or the class of an expanded clone; other rows omit it.

TRBD2 | TRBJ2-1 | - | TRBV3-1/TRBV3-2 | TGTGCCAGCAGCCCATCTAGCGGCGTGGGCTACAATGAGCAGTTCTTC | CASSPSSGVGYNEQFF
- | TRBJ2-3 | - | TRBV27 | TGTGCCAGCAGTTCCGGGACCTTTAAGGTCGATACGCAGTATTTT | CASSSGTFKVDTQYF
TRBD1 | TRBJ1-6 | once | TRBV25-1 | TGTGCCAGCAGGGTAGGGGGCAGGGACAGTTCACCCCTCCACTTT | CASRVGGRDSSPLHF
TRBD2 | TRBJ2-1 | - | TRBV2 | TGTGCCAGCAGCGAGCCAACTAGCGGGAGCTTGAATGAGCAGTTCTTC | CASSEPTSGSLNEQFF
- | TRBJ1-2 | - | TRBV7-4 | TGTGCCAGCACCCAACGAGGGCACATCCCCAACTATGGCTACACCTTC | CASTQRGHIPNYGYTF
TRBD1 | TRBJ2-7 | few | TRBV7-9 | TGTGCCAGCAGCTTACCGGGACAGAGGCCCTACGAGCAGTACTTC | CASSLPGQRPYEQYF
- | TRBJ2-7 | - | TRBV3-1/TRBV3-2 | TGTGCCAGCAGCCAGCATGCAGACAGGACCTACGAGCAGTACTTC | CASSQHADRTYEQYF
TRBD1 | TRBJ2-7 | - | TRBV4-1 | TGCGCCAGCAGCCTTGAACAGGGGGCGACGTACGAGCAGTACTTC | CASSLEQGATYEQYF
TRBD2 | TRBJ2-2 | - | TRBV19 | TGTGCCAGTAGTATTAGCCTAGCGGGAGCCGGGGAGCTGTTTTTT | CASSISLAGAGELFF
TRBD1 | TRBJ1-6 | - | TRBV6-5 | TGTGCCAGCATCGACAGGGCCGGGTATTCACCCCTCCACTTT | CASIDRAGYSPLHF
- | TRBJ1-4 | - | TRBV3-1/TRBV3-2 | TGTGCCAGCAGCGGGGGGGACACGGTGGCAACTAATGAAAAACTGTTTTTT | CASSGGDTVATNEKLFF
TRBD1 | TRBJ1-5 | - | TRBV27 | TGTGCCAGCAGTTTAGCGTACGTTTCAGGGGGGAGTCAGCCCCAGCATTTT | CASSLAYVSGGSQPQHF
- | TRBJ2-3 | - | TRBV19 | TGTGCCAGTAGTATACTGTACACCGTAAAAACAGATACGCAGTATTTT | CASSILYTVKTDTQYF
- | TRBJ1-2 | - | TRBV3-1/TRBV3-2 | TGTGCCAGCAGCCAAGCTTGGGGCAGCTATGGCTACACCTTC | CASSQAWGSYGYTF
TRBD1 | TRBJ2-2 | - | TRBV10-3 | TGTGCCGCCTCCGGGACAGGGGACGGGGAGCTGTTTTTT | CAASGTGDGELFF
- | TRBJ2-3 | - | TRBV14 | TGTGCCAGCAGATACACAGGGTCAGATACGCAGTATTTT | CASRYTGSDTQYF
- | TRBJ2-7 | - | TRBV19 | TGTGCCAGTAGTATAAAGGACACATCCTACGAGCAGTACTTC | CASSIKDTSYEQYF
- | TRBJ1-2 | - | TRBV10-3 | TGTGCCATCAGTGAGTCGATATTTAAACGGGCCCCAGGGGAAGTCTATGGCTACACCTTC | CAISESIFKRAPGEVYGYTF
TRBD1 | TRBJ1-2 | - | TRBV27 | TGTGCCAGCAGTTCACAGGGGCCCTATGGCTACACCTTC | CASSSQGPYGYTF
- | TRBJ1-3 | - | TRBV5-4 | TGTGCCAGCAGCTCGGACCAGGGAACTGGAAACACCATATATTTT | CASSSDQGTGNTIYF
- | TRBJ1-1 | - | TRBV6-5 | TGTGCCACCTCCCGGACTGGGCTGAACACTGAAGCTTTCTTT | CATSRTGLNTEAFF
TRBD2 | TRBJ2-3 | - | TRBV5-1 | TGCGCCAGCAGCTTGGCCGCGGTAGCGGGGGGGGAAGATACGCAGTATTTT | CASSLAAVAGGEDTQYF
- | TRBJ1-3 | - | TRBV9 | TGTGCCAGCAGCGTAGATCGGTCCTCTGGAAACACCATATATTTT | CASSVDRSSGNTIYF
- | TRBJ2-7 | - | TRBV5-4 | TGTGCCAGCAGCGTTGCCCGGGGGGCCTCCTACGAGCAGTACTTC | CASSVARGASYEQYF
- | TRBJ1-2 | - | TRBV7-2 | TGTGCCAGCAGCCTCGATTATGCTAACTATGGCTACACCTTC | CASSLDYANYGYTF
- | TRBJ1-1 | - | TRBV4-3 | TGCGCCAGCAGCCAAGATTGGGGAGGAAACACTGAAGCTTTCTTT | CASSQDWGGNTEAFF
TRBD2 | TRBJ2-3 | - | TRBV7-3 | TGTGCCAGCAGCCCCCTAGCGGGAGTACGTATAGATACGCAGTATTTT | CASSPLAGVRIDTQYF
- | TRBJ1-2 | once | TRBV20-1 | TGCAGTGCCAGAACTGGCTACACCTTC | CSARTGYTF
- | TRBJ2-3 | once | TRBV11-3 | TGTGCCAGCAGCTTAGGGCAGGGGGAGGCAGATACGCAGTATTTT | CASSLGQGEADTQYF
- | TRBJ2-1 | - | TRBV7-3 | TGTGCCAGCAGCTTAACGTTGCAGGGGGGTGAGCAGTTCTTC | CASSLTLQGGEQFF
TRBD2 | TRBJ2-1 | - | TRBV7-9 | TGTGCCAGCAGCCCAACCTCGGGACTAGGGGCCTACAATGAGCAGTTCTTC | CASSPTSGLGAYNEQFF
- | TRBJ1-1 | - | TRBV3-1/TRBV3-2 | TGTGCCAGCAGCCATGAAAGCTTACCGGCTTTCTTT | CASSHESLPAFF
TRBD2 | TRBJ2-7 | once | TRBV6-5 | TGTGCCAGCAGGCGGGCGGGAGGGCCAGGCGAGCAGTACTTC | CASRRAGGPGEQYF
- | TRBJ2-1 | - | TRBV4-3 | TGCGCCAGCAGCCAAGACACATTCAACGGGGCCTACAATGAGCAGTTCTTC | CASSQDTFNGAYNEQFF
TRBD1 | TRBJ2-7 | - | TRBV7-2 | TGTGCCAGCAAACCGGGACAGGGTATCCACGAGCAGTACTTC | CASKPGQGIHEQYF
- | TRBJ1-5 | once | TRBV2 | TGTGCCAGCACCCTGGACAGCAATCAGCCCCAGCATTTT | CASTLDSNQPQHF
- | TRBJ1-2 | - | TRBV4-2 | TGTGCCAGCAGCCAAGATCGACAGGCCTATGGCTACACCTTC | CASSQDRQAYGYTF
TRBD1 | TRBJ1-2 | - | TRBV6-5 | TGTGCCAGCAGTTACGGGACAGGGGAAGCCTACACCTTC | CASSYGTGEAYTF
TRBD1 | TRBJ2-7 | - | TRBV15 | TGTGCCACCAGCAGAGACTACAGGGGCTTTTCCTACGAGCAGTACTTC | CATSRDYRGFSYEQYF
TRBD1 | TRBJ1-1 | - | TRBV9 | TGTGCCAGCAGCGTCCCGACAGGGGGCGTGAGCACTGAAGCTTTCTTT | CASSVPTGGVSTEAFF
- | TRBJ2-5 | - | TRBV5-4 | TGTGCCAGCAGCTTGTACAGGGCAGAGACCCAGTACTTC | CASSLYRAETQYF
- | TRBJ1-1 | - | TRBV3-1/TRBV3-2 | TGTGCCAGCAGCCTCGAGGGGGGGCATGCTGAAGCTTTCTTT | CASSLEGGHAEAFF
- | TRBJ1-4 | - | TRBV4-1 | TGCGCCAGCAGCAACCCCCTGGACCGTAATGAAAAACTGTTTTTT | CASSNPLDRNEKLFF
- | TRBJ1-5 | few | TRBV6-1 | TGTGCCAGCAGTGGCGCCCGGGCACCTAGCAATCAGCCCCAGCATTTT | CASSGARAPSNQPQHF
TRBD1 | TRBJ2-5 | - | TRBV10-3 | TGTGCCATCAGCCCGGACAGGACGGAGACCCAGTACTTC | CAISPDRTETQYF
TRBD1 | TRBJ1-1 | - | TRBV11-3 | TGTGCCAGCAGCAAGGGGGCAGGGGAGATGAACACTGAAGCTTTCTTT | CASSKGAGEMNTEAFF
- | TRBJ2-1 | - | TRBV24-1 | TGTGCCACCAGTGATGTGACTAGTTCGGTCTACAATGAGCAGTTCTTC | CATSDVTSSVYNEQFF
- | TRBJ2-1 | - | TRBV9 | TGTGCCAGCAGCCCCCGTGGCAGTTCCCTCAATGAGCAGTTCTTC | CASSPRGSSLNEQFF
TRBD2 | TRBJ2-1 | - | TRBV9 | TGTGCCAGCAGCCCTTGGACTAGCGGGAGTACTGAGCAGTTCTTC | CASSPWTSGSTEQFF
- | TRBJ2-7 | - | TRBV9 | TGTGCCAGCAGCGTAGCTCCAGGGGACTCAGAGCAGTACTTC | CASSVAPGDSEQYF
- | TRBJ2-3 | - | TRBV9 | TGTGCCAGCAGCGCCTCCCTCGTTGCGGATACGCAGTATTTT | CASSASLVADTQYF
- | TRBJ1-1 | - | TRBV6-4 | TGTGCCAGCAGTGACGTAAAGGGCGTTACTGAAGCTTTCTTT | CASSDVKGVTEAFF
TRBD1 | TRBJ2-2 | - | TRBV5-1 | TGCGCCAGCAGCTTGGCACAGGGGGGTAACGCGGAGCTGTTTTTT | CASSLAQGGNAELFF
TRBD1 | TRBJ1-5 | - | TRBV19 | TGTGCCAGTAAGCGAGAGACAGGGGTTAATAGCAATCAGCCCCAGCATTTT | CASKRETGVNSNQPQHF
- | TRBJ2-3 | - | TRBV3-1/TRBV3-2 | TGTGCCAGCAGCCAAGGTTCGTCACGATTGGGCACAGATACGCAGTATTTT | CASSQGSSRLGTDTQYF
TRBD2 | TRBJ2-6 | - | TRBV28 | TGTGCCACATTAGCGGGGCGCTCTGGGGCCAACGTCCTGACTTTC | CATLAGRSGANVLTF
- | TRBJ2-2 | - | TRBV19 | TGTGCCAGTAGCCCATCGGGGGCTCCTGGGGAGCTGTTTTTT | CASSPSGAPGELFF
TRBD2 | TRBJ2-1 | - | TRBV2 | TGTGCCAGCAGTGAAGGGCCGACTAGCGGGACTAACAATGAGCAGTTCTTC | CASSEGPTSGTNNEQFF
- | TRBJ1-5 | - | TRBV7-2 | TGTGCCAGCAGCTTAATGGATCAGCCCCAGCATTTT | CASSLMDQPQHF
- | TRBJ1-5 | - | TRBV9 | TGTGCCAGCAGCGAGACAGGTACTGGGCCCCAGCATTTT | CASSETGTGPQHF